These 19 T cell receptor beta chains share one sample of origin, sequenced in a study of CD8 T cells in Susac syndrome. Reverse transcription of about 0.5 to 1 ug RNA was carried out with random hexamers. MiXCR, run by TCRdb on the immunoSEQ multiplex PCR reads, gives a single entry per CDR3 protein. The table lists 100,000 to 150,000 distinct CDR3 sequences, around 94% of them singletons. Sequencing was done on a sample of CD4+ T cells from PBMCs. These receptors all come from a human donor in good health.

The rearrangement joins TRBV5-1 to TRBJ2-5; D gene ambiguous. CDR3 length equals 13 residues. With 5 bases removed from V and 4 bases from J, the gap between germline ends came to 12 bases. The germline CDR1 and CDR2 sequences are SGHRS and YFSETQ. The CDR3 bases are TGCGCCAGCAGAAGGACCGCGATAGAGACCCAGTACTTC. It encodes CASRRTAIETQYF.

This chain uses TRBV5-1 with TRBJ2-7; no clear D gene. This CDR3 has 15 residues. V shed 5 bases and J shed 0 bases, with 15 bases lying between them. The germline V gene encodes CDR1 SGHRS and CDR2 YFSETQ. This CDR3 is CASSARGTNSYEQYF. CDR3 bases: TGCGCCAGCAGTGCCCGAGGCACGAACTCCTACGAGCAGTACTTC.

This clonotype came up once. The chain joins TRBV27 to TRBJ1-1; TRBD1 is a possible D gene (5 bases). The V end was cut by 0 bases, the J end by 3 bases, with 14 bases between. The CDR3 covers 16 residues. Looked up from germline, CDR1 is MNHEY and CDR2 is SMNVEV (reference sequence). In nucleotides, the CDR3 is TGTGCCAGCAGTTTATCGAAGCGGGACCGGGACACTGAAGCTTTCTTT. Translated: CASSLSKRDRDTEAFF.

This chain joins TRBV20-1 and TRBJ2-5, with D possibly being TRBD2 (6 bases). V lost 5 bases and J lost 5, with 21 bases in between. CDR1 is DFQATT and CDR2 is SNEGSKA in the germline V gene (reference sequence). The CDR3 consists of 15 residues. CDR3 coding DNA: TGCAGTGCTCAATCCGCCCCGGGACTTCGGGAGACCCAGTACTTC. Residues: CSAQSAPGLRETQYF.

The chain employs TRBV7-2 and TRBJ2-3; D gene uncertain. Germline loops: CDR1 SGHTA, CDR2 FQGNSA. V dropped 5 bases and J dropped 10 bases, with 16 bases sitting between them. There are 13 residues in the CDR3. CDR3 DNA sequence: TGTGCCAGCAGCCCTATTCCTACACAGCCGCAGTATTTT. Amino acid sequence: CASSPIPTQPQYF.

The CDR3 DNA follows: TGCGCCAGCAGCTTTGGGACTAGCGGGGGACACAATGAGCAGTTCTTC. It specifies CASSFGTSGGHNEQFF. The chain has TRBV5-1 and TRBJ2-1; 14 bases align to TRBD2. Germline values: CDR1 SGHRS, CDR2 YFSETQ. This CDR3 comprises 16 residues. The trim removed 2 bases at V and 5 bases at J, leaving 3 bases unmatched.

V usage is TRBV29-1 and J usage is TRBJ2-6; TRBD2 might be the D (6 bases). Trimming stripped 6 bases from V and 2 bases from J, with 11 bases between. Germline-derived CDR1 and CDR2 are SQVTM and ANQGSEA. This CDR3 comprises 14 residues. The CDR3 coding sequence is TGCAGCGTGGTAGGAGGGACTGGGGCCAACGTCCTGACTTTC. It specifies CSVVGGTGANVLTF.

In nucleotides, the CDR3 is TGTGCCAGCAGTGACGTAGGGGGCTCTGGGGCCAACGTCCTGACTTTC. Translation: CASSDVGGSGANVLTF. The chain has TRBV25-1 and TRBJ2-6; TRBD1 is a possible D gene (6 bases). V lost 3 bases and J lost 0, with 9 bases in between. This CDR3 is 16 amino acids long. Germline CDR1 is MGHDK and CDR2 is SYGVNS. Combining the CDR3 with reference TRBV25-1 and TRBJ2-6 gives the whole variable domain EADIYQTPRYLVIGTGKKITLECSQTMGHDKMYWYQQDPGMELHLIHYSYGVNSTEKGDLSSESTVSRIRTEHFPLTLESARPSHTSQYLCASSDVGGSGANVLTFGAGSRLTVL.

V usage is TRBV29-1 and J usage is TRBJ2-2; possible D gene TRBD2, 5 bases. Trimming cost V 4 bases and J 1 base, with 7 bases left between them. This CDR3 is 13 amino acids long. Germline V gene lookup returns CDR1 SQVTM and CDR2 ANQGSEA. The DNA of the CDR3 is TGCAGCGTTGCCGGGGAGAACACCGGGGAGCTGTTTTTT. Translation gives CSVAGENTGELFF.

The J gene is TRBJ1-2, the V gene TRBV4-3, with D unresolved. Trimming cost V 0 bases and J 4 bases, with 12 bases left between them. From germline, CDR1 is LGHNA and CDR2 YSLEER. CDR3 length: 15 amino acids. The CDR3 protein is CASSQEERRSYGYTF. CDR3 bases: TGCGCCAGCAGCCAAGAAGAGAGACGGTCCTATGGCTACACCTTC.

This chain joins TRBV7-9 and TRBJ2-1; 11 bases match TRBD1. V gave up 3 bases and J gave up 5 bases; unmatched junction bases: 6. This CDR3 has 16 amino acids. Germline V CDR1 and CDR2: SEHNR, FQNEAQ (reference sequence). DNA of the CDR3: TGTGCCAGCAGCTTGAGGGGACAGGGGGAAGACAATGAGCAGTTCTTC. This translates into CASSLRGQGEDNEQFF.

In DNA form, the CDR3 reads TGCGCCAGCAGCCAAGCCCACGGGACTAGCGGCACAGATACGCAGTATTTT. It encodes CASSQAHGTSGTDTQYF. The rearrangement uses TRBV4-1 and TRBJ2-3, with 10 bases identical to TRBD2. From germline, CDR1 is MGHRA and CDR2 YSYEKL. The V segment lost 1 base and the J segment 1 base; nucleotides outside the gene matches: 5. The CDR3 contains 17 residues.

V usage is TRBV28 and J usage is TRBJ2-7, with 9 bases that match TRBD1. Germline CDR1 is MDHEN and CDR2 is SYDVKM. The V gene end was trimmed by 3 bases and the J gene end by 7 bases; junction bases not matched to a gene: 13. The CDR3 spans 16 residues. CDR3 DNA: TGTGCCAGCAGTTTCCCGGGACAGGGAGTCGGTGGGGAGCAGTACTTC. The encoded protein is CASSFPGQGVGGEQYF.

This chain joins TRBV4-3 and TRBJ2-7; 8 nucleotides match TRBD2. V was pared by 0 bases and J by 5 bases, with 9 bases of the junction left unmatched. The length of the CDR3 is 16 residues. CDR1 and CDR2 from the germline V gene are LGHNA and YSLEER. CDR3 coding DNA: TGCGCCAGCAGCCAAGATTGGGCCAGCGGGAGCCACGAGCAGTACTTC. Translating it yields CASSQDWASGSHEQYF.

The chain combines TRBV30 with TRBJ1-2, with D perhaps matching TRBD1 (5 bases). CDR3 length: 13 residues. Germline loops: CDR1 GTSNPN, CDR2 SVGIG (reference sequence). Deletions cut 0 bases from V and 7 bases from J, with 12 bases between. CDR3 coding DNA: TGTGCCTGGAGTGTACCGGGACTTGGTGGCTACACCTTC. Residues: CAWSVPGLGGYTF.

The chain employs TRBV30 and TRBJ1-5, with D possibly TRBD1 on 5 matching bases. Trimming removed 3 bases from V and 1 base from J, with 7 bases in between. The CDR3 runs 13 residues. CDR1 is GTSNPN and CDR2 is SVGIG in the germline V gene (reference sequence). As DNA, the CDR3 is TGTGCCTGGAGCCGGGACAGCAATCAGCCCCAGCATTTT. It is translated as CAWSRDSNQPQHF.

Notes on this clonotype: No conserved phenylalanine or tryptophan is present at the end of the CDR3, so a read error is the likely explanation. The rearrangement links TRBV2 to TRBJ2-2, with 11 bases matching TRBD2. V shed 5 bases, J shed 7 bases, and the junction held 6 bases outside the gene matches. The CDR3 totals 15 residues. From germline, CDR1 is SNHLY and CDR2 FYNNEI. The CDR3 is CASSNSGRAVGELFS. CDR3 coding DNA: TGTGCCAGCAGTAATAGCGGGAGGGCCGTCGGGGAGCTGTTTTCT.

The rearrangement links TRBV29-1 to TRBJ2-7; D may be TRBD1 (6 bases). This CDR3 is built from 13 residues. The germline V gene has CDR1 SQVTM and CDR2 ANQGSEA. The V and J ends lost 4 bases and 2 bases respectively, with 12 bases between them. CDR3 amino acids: CSVVIGTTYEQYF. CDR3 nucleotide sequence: TGCAGCGTTGTGATCGGGACAACCTACGAGCAGTACTTC.

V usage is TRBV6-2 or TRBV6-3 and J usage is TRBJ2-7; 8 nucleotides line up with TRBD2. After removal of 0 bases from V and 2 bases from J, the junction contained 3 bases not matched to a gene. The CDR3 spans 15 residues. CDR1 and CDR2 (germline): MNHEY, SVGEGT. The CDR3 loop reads CASSYSTGGPYEQYF. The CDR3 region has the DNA TGTGCCAGCAGTTACTCAACGGGAGGGCCCTACGAGCAGTACTTC.